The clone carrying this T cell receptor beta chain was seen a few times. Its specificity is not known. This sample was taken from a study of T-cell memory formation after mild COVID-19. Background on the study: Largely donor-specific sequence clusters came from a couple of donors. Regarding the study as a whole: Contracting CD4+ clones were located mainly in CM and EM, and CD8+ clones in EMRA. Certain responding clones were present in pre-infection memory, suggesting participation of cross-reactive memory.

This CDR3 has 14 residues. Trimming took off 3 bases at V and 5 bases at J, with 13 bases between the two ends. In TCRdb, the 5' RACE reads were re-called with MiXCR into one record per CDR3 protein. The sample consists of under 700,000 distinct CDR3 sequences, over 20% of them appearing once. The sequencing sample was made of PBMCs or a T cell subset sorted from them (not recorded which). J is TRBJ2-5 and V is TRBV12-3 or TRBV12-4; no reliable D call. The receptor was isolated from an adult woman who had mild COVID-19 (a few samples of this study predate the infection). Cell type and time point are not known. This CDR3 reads CASSFGLVQETQYF. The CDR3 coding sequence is TGTGCCAGCAGTTTTGGGCTAGTGCAGGAGACCCAGTACTTC.